A selection of T cell receptor beta chains follows, all from one sample in a study of blood T cell repertoires in COVID-19. Sequenced by immunoSEQ multiplex PCR; TCRdb stores in-frame clones only, minus some. The table shows about 270,000 clones, with about 86% occurring only once. The source material was peripheral blood. These receptors all stem from a woman in her twenties or thirties with COVID-19, enrolled during active disease. Each CDR3 is given with its conserved first and last residue. The D gene is left open where the match is weak. Only part of the rows carry a size: once, few, many, or a class if the clone is expanded.

clone_size: NA
d_call: NA
j_call: TRBJ2-3
v_call: TRBV30
cdr3_nt: TGTGCCTGGAGCCTAACAGGGCTGGAAGATACGCAGTATTTT
cdr3_aa: CAWSLTGLEDTQYF

clone_size: NA
d_call: NA
j_call: TRBJ2-4
v_call: TRBV5-8
cdr3_nt: TGTGCCAGCAGGGAACAGGGTTTAGCCAAAAACATTCAGTACTTC
cdr3_aa: CASREQGLAKNIQYF

clone_size: once
d_call: TRBD2
j_call: TRBJ2-7
v_call: TRBV4-1
cdr3_nt: TGCGCCGACATTCAGGCTAGCGGTTCCTACGAGCAGTACTTC
cdr3_aa: CADIQASGSYEQYF

clone_size: NA
d_call: NA
j_call: TRBJ2-7
v_call: TRBV12-5
cdr3_nt: TGTGCTAGTGGTTCCCTAGATTCCCACGAGCAGTACTTC
cdr3_aa: CASGSLDSHEQYF

clone_size: once
d_call: TRBD1
j_call: TRBJ2-3
v_call: TRBV5-1
cdr3_nt: TGCGCCAGCAGCGCCTTCGGACAGGGGAACGCAGATACGCAGTATTTT
cdr3_aa: CASSAFGQGNADTQYF

clone_size: NA
d_call: TRBD2
j_call: TRBJ2-3
v_call: TRBV13
cdr3_nt: TGTGCCAGCAGCTCCATGACCGGGACTAGCGGGGGGGCTTACCCTGCTAGCACAGATACGCAGTATTTT
cdr3_aa: CASSSMTGTSGGAYPASTDTQYF

clone_size: NA
d_call: TRBD1
j_call: TRBJ1-5
v_call: TRBV2
cdr3_nt: TGTGCCAGCAGTTCACCCCAGGGGGGTCATAATCAGCCCCAGCATTTT
cdr3_aa: CASSSPQGGHNQPQHF

clone_size: NA
d_call: NA
j_call: TRBJ2-6
v_call: TRBV18
cdr3_nt: TGTGCCAGCTCGTCGACTCTTTACTCTGGGGCCAACGTCCTGACTTTC
cdr3_aa: CASSSTLYSGANVLTF

clone_size: NA
d_call: TRBD2
j_call: TRBJ2-1
v_call: TRBV5-1
cdr3_nt: TGCGCCAGCAGCCAAGCGGGGGGGCCGTACAATGAGCAGTTCTTC
cdr3_aa: CASSQAGGPYNEQFF

clone_size: NA
d_call: NA
j_call: TRBJ2-3
v_call: TRBV6-5
cdr3_nt: TGTGCCAGCAGTTACTCCGGACTTGGTACGCAGTATTTT
cdr3_aa: CASSYSGLGTQYF

clone_size: NA
d_call: TRBD2
j_call: TRBJ2-3
v_call: TRBV27
cdr3_nt: TGTGCCAGCAGACTGGGACTACTTGCAGATACGCAGTATTTT
cdr3_aa: CASRLGLLADTQYF

clone_size: NA
d_call: NA
j_call: TRBJ1-1
v_call: TRBV3-1/TRBV3-2
cdr3_nt: TGTGCAACACGGGGGGGTTCGGGAGCTTTCTTT
cdr3_aa: CATRGGSGAFF

clone_size: NA
d_call: TRBD1
j_call: TRBJ1-1
v_call: TRBV6-1
cdr3_nt: TGTGCCAGCAGTGATTGGACAGGGGTTTCTGAAGCTTTCTTT
cdr3_aa: CASSDWTGVSEAFF

clone_size: NA
d_call: NA
j_call: TRBJ2-1
v_call: TRBV5-4
cdr3_nt: TGTGCCAGCAGCCCAAACGATTTCCGGAGAAATGAGCAGTTCTTC
cdr3_aa: CASSPNDFRRNEQFF

clone_size: NA
d_call: TRBD2
j_call: TRBJ2-5
v_call: TRBV28
cdr3_nt: TGTGCCAGCAGTTCGGTAGGACTAGCAGAGACCCAGTACTTC
cdr3_aa: CASSSVGLAETQYF

clone_size: few
d_call: NA
j_call: TRBJ2-2
v_call: TRBV5-1
cdr3_nt: TGCGCCAGCAGCTTGGGCAGGTCATTCCCCGGGGAGCTGTTTTTT
cdr3_aa: CASSLGRSFPGELFF

clone_size: NA
d_call: TRBD2
j_call: TRBJ2-1
v_call: TRBV7-9
cdr3_nt: TGTGCCAGCCGGGTTGCTGGCGGGGGGACTGAGCAGTTCTTC
cdr3_aa: CASRVAGGGTEQFF

clone_size: NA
d_call: NA
j_call: TRBJ2-1
v_call: TRBV27
cdr3_nt: TGTGCCAGCAGTTTCTCCTATGGGGACTTTAAGGATGAGCAGTTCTTC
cdr3_aa: CASSFSYGDFKDEQFF

clone_size: NA
d_call: NA
j_call: TRBJ1-2
v_call: TRBV6-1
cdr3_nt: TGTGCCAGCAGTGAAGGCCCCAACGCCGGGGGCTACACCTTC
cdr3_aa: CASSEGPNAGGYTF

clone_size: few
d_call: TRBD1
j_call: TRBJ2-7
v_call: TRBV5-1
cdr3_nt: TGCGCCAGCCAAACAGGGGATGGAGGCGAGCAGTACTTC
cdr3_aa: CASQTGDGGEQYF

clone_size: NA
d_call: NA
j_call: TRBJ1-1
v_call: TRBV27
cdr3_nt: TGTGCCAGCGCTAACGGTCCTACCCTCATCCCTGAAGCTTTCTTT
cdr3_aa: CASANGPTLIPEAFF

clone_size: NA
d_call: NA
j_call: TRBJ1-3
v_call: TRBV6-5
cdr3_nt: TGTGCCAGCATGGACCGGGGTTTTTCCATATATTTT
cdr3_aa: CASMDRGFSIYF

clone_size: few
d_call: TRBD1
j_call: TRBJ2-2
v_call: TRBV5-1
cdr3_nt: TGCGCCAGCAGCTCAACGGCTACAGGGGGCGGTGACGGGGAGCTGTTTTTT
cdr3_aa: CASSSTATGGGDGELFF

clone_size: NA
d_call: NA
j_call: TRBJ2-7
v_call: TRBV28
cdr3_nt: TGTGCCAGCAGTTTGGGGGACTCTTCCTACGAGCAGTACTTC
cdr3_aa: CASSLGDSSYEQYF

clone_size: NA
d_call: NA
j_call: TRBJ1-2
v_call: TRBV12-3/TRBV12-4
cdr3_nt: TGTGCCAGCAGTCCCGGGACTCACTATGGCTACACCTTC
cdr3_aa: CASSPGTHYGYTF

clone_size: NA
d_call: NA
j_call: TRBJ2-7
v_call: TRBV12-1
cdr3_nt: TGTGCCAGCAGCTTTGGCACTTCCTACGAGCAGTACTTC
cdr3_aa: CASSFGTSYEQYF

clone_size: few
d_call: NA
j_call: TRBJ1-1
v_call: TRBV24-1
cdr3_nt: TGTGCCACCAGTGCAGGGGACACTGAAGCTTTCTTT
cdr3_aa: CATSAGDTEAFF

clone_size: NA
d_call: TRBD2
j_call: TRBJ2-1
v_call: TRBV25-1
cdr3_nt: TGTGCCAGCAGTTTTCCCGGGAGGAATGAGCAGTTCTTC
cdr3_aa: CASSFPGRNEQFF

clone_size: NA
d_call: TRBD2
j_call: TRBJ2-1
v_call: TRBV18
cdr3_nt: TGTGCCAGCTCACCGGGGACTAGCGGGGTTTACAATGAGCAGTTCTTC
cdr3_aa: CASSPGTSGVYNEQFF

clone_size: NA
d_call: NA
j_call: TRBJ1-6
v_call: TRBV30
cdr3_nt: TGTGCCTCAACAGGGCTCATTAATTCACCCCTCCACTTT
cdr3_aa: CASTGLINSPLHF

clone_size: NA
d_call: TRBD1
j_call: TRBJ2-1
v_call: TRBV28
cdr3_nt: TGTGCCAGCACCGACAGGGACAATGAGCAGTTCTTC
cdr3_aa: CASTDRDNEQFF

clone_size: NA
d_call: TRBD1
j_call: TRBJ1-3
v_call: TRBV6-5
cdr3_nt: TGTGCCAGCAGTCCTCGTGCAGGGGGAGGAAACACCATATATTTT
cdr3_aa: CASSPRAGGGNTIYF

clone_size: NA
d_call: NA
j_call: TRBJ1-1
v_call: TRBV15
cdr3_nt: TGTGCCACCAGCAGAGTAGGGGAGGGTGAAGCTTTCTTT
cdr3_aa: CATSRVGEGEAFF

clone_size: NA
d_call: NA
j_call: TRBJ1-4
v_call: TRBV11-2
cdr3_nt: TGTGCCAGCAGCCCGGGGGGCGGAGTATTAGGTGAAAAACTGTTTTTT
cdr3_aa: CASSPGGGVLGEKLFF

clone_size: NA
d_call: NA
j_call: TRBJ2-2
v_call: TRBV2
cdr3_nt: TGTGCCAGCAGTCTCTCGATCGGACAGGGACTACCCGCGAACACCGGGGAGCTGTTTTTT
cdr3_aa: CASSLSIGQGLPANTGELFF

clone_size: NA
d_call: TRBD2
j_call: TRBJ2-1
v_call: TRBV30
cdr3_nt: TGTGCCTGGAGAGCAGTAGCGGGGGGCCGCTACAATGAGCAGTTCTTC
cdr3_aa: CAWRAVAGGRYNEQFF

clone_size: NA
d_call: TRBD1
j_call: TRBJ2-2
v_call: TRBV18
cdr3_nt: TGTGCCAGCTCACTCCTAGGGGGCGCCTTGAACACCGGGGAGCTGTTTTTT
cdr3_aa: CASSLLGGALNTGELFF

clone_size: NA
d_call: TRBD1
j_call: TRBJ1-4
v_call: TRBV18
cdr3_nt: TGTGCCAGCTCAGCCCACAGGGGCCCTAATGAAAAACTGTTTTTT
cdr3_aa: CASSAHRGPNEKLFF

clone_size: NA
d_call: NA
j_call: TRBJ2-7
v_call: TRBV5-4
cdr3_nt: TGTGCCAGCAGCTTGGTCCAGGGATCGAACGAGCAGTACTTC
cdr3_aa: CASSLVQGSNEQYF

clone_size: NA
d_call: NA
j_call: TRBJ1-1
v_call: TRBV20-1
cdr3_nt: TGCAGTGCTAGATCTAACACTGAAGCTTTCTTT
cdr3_aa: CSARSNTEAFF

clone_size: NA
d_call: NA
j_call: TRBJ2-2
v_call: TRBV9
cdr3_nt: TGTGCCAGCAGAGCCCGAATCAACACCGGGGAGCTGTTTTTT
cdr3_aa: CASRARINTGELFF

clone_size: NA
d_call: NA
j_call: TRBJ1-2
v_call: TRBV7-9
cdr3_nt: TGTGCCAGCAGCTGGGGGCCTGGAGGCTACACCTTC
cdr3_aa: CASSWGPGGYTF

clone_size: NA
d_call: NA
j_call: TRBJ1-2
v_call: TRBV5-4
cdr3_nt: TGTGCCAGCAGCTCGACGCTACGGGGTACCTATGGCTACACCTTC
cdr3_aa: CASSSTLRGTYGYTF

clone_size: once
d_call: TRBD1
j_call: TRBJ1-5
v_call: TRBV19
cdr3_nt: TGTGCCAGTAGCAGGGACAGCGAATTTTATAGCAATCAGCCCCAGCATTTT
cdr3_aa: CASSRDSEFYSNQPQHF

clone_size: NA
d_call: TRBD1
j_call: TRBJ2-3
v_call: TRBV19
cdr3_nt: TGTGCCAGTTACAGGGGGAGCACAGATACGCAGTATTTT
cdr3_aa: CASYRGSTDTQYF

clone_size: NA
d_call: NA
j_call: TRBJ2-2
v_call: TRBV6-5
cdr3_nt: TGTGCCAGCAGCCGGTCGTCGTGGTCCGGGGAGCTGTTTTTT
cdr3_aa: CASSRSSWSGELFF

clone_size: NA
d_call: NA
j_call: TRBJ1-6
v_call: TRBV19
cdr3_nt: TGTGCCAGTAGTCCCAGGACACTCGAGGTAGGATCACCCCTCCACTTT
cdr3_aa: CASSPRTLEVGSPLHF

clone_size: NA
d_call: TRBD1
j_call: TRBJ1-3
v_call: TRBV5-1
cdr3_nt: TGCGCCAGCAGCATTACGACAGGGGGCACTGGAAACACCATATATTTT
cdr3_aa: CASSITTGGTGNTIYF

clone_size: NA
d_call: NA
j_call: TRBJ2-7
v_call: TRBV5-5
cdr3_nt: TGTGCCAGCAGCTTGGCAGCAGGGGGGACCTACGAGCAGTACTTC
cdr3_aa: CASSLAAGGTYEQYF